This T cell receptor beta chain was observed in a study of control samples from healthy donors and cancer patients. Germline CDR1 is LGHDT and CDR2 is YNNKEL (reference sequence). V lost 4 bases, J lost 4 bases, and 10 bases stayed unmatched. This CDR3 has 16 amino acids. A word on this clone: Other DNA variants within this sample encode the same CDR3.

Some clones are missing from TCRdb's copy, which holds only in-frame ones; the method was immunoSEQ multiplex PCR. The repertoire holds 130,000 or so clones, approximately 91% seen once, with about 3.4% in the top ten. This clonotype was sampled from a man aged 45-60 years in good health. The chain has TRBV3-1 (or the pseudogene TRBV3-2) and TRBJ2-3; 8 bases line up with TRBD2. Sequencing was carried out using blood. CDR3 residues: CASSPPARGGPDTQYF. The DNA of the CDR3 is TGTGCCAGCAGCCCCCCCGCCCGGGGGGGCCCAGATACGCAGTATTTT.